This T cell receptor beta chain was sequenced in a study of T cell clones after liver transplantation. Study context: Patients counted as tolerant after at least one year off all immunosuppression, enzymes not exceeding twice normal.

Clones were read by immunoSEQ multiplex PCR, and TCRdb kept only the in-frame ones, dropping some. The sample consists of 45,000 to 60,000 clones, roughly 70% of them appearing once. Sample share makes this clone medium-sized. This clonotype originated in a human patient who received a liver transplant. Some of the T cells may derive from the graft donor. Material: CD4+ T cells from blood, obtained at the roughly 16-month timepoint.

CDR3 loop: CASSSMMNTEAFF. CDR3 DNA sequence: TGTGCCAGCAGTTCCATGATGAACACTGAAGCTTTCTTT. The V gene is TRBV6-5, the J gene TRBJ1-1; unclear D gene. Germline CDR1 is MNHEY and CDR2 is SVGAGI. The ends were cut back, 4 bases at V and 0 bases at J, with 6 bases in the middle. The CDR3 has 13 residues.